This T cell receptor (beta chain) was captured in a study of T-cell memory formation after mild COVID-19. TCRdb reprocessed the 5' RACE reads via MiXCR and lists one record per CDR3 protein. The sample shows about 560,000 distinct CDR3 sequences, about 20% of them seen only once. This clonotype was picked up a small number of times. The antigen remains unidentified. The study's findings and limits: SARS-CoV-2 specificity of second-wave clones peaking day 37 was unconfirmed.

V shed 5 bases and J 2 bases; nucleotides not matched to a gene: 11. In germline, CDR1 is SEHNR, CDR2 FQNEAQ (reference sequence). The CDR3 contains 18 residues. The sample comprised PBMCs or a T cell subset sorted from them (not recorded which). The origin of this receptor is an adult woman who had mild COVID-19 (a few samples of this study predate the infection). Cell type and time point are not known. The genes are TRBV7-9 and TRBJ2-3, with 12 bases identical to TRBD1. CDR3: CASSRGTGGGLDTDTQYF. For the CDR3, the DNA is TGTGCCAGCAGCCGCGGGACAGGGGGCGGCCTAGACACAGATACGCAGTATTTT. Filled out from reference TRBV7-9 and TRBJ2-3, the complete variable domain reads DTGVSQNPRHKITKRGQNVTFRCDPISEHNRLYWYRQTLGQGPEFLTYFQNEAQLEKSRLLSDRFSAERPKGSFSTLEIQRTEQGDSAMYLCASSRGTGGGLDTDTQYFGPGTRLTVL.